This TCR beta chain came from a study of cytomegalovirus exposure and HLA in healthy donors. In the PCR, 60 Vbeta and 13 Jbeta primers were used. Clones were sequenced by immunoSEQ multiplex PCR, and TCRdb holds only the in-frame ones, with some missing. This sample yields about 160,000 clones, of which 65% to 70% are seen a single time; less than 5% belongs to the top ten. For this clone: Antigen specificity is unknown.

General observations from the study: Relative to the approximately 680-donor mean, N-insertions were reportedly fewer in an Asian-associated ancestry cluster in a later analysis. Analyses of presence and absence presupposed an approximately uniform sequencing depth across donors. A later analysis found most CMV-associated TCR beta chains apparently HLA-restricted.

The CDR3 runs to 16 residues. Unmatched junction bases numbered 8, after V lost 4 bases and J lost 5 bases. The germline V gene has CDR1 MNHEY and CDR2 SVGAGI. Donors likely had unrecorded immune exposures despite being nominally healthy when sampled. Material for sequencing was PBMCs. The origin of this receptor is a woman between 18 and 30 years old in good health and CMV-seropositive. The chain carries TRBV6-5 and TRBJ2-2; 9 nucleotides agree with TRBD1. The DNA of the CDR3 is TGTGCCAGCAGTTTAACCGGGACAGGGCGAACCGGGGAGCTGTTTTTT. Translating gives CASSLTGTGRTGELFF.